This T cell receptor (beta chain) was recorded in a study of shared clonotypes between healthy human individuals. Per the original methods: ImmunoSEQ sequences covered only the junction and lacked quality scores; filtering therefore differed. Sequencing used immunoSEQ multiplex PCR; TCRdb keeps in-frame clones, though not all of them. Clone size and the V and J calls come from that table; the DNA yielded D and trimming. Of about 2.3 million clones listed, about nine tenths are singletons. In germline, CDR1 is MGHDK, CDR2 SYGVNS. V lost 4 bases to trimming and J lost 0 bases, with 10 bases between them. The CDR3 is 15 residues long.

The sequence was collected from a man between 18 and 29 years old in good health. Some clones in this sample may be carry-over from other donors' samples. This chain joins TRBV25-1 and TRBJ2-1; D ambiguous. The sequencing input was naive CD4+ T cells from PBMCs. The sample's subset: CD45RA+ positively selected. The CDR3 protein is CASSVDFYSYNEQFF. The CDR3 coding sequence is TGTGCCAGCAGTGTCGACTTCTACTCCTACAATGAGCAGTTCTTC.